This is a list of T cell receptor beta chains from one sample in a study of vaccination and CD4 T cells after COVID-19. TCRdb redid the calling of the PCR reads with MiXCR, one entry per CDR3 protein. The sample carries around 21,000 distinct CDR3 sequences, roughly three fifths recorded once. These receptors have no known antigen. The specimen was CD4+ T cells from blood, cultured in vitro. The receptors stem from a human donor who had recovered from COVID-19. The CDR3 runs from the conserved cysteine through the conserved F or W. D genes are given only for firm matches. Size is stated for part of the rows, as once, few or many counts, or as a class when the clone is expanded.

j_call: TRBJ2-5
d_call: NA
v_call: TRBV18
clone_size: NA
cdr3_length: 15
cdr3_nt: TGTGCCAGCTCACCAGTTTACTCGGTCCAAGAGACCCAGTACTTC
cdr3_aa: CASSPVYSVQETQYF

j_call: TRBJ2-2
d_call: NA
v_call: TRBV12-3/TRBV12-4
clone_size: NA
cdr3_length: 15
cdr3_nt: TGTGCCAGCAGTTCCGGGACCGCGAACACCGGGGAGCTGTTTTTT
cdr3_aa: CASSSGTANTGELFF

j_call: TRBJ2-1
d_call: NA
v_call: TRBV20-1
clone_size: NA
cdr3_length: 14
cdr3_nt: TGCAGTGCACCGGGGCGGGGGCCCTACAATGAGCAGTTCTTC
cdr3_aa: CSAPGRGPYNEQFF

j_call: TRBJ2-7
d_call: NA
v_call: TRBV28
clone_size: NA
cdr3_length: 12
cdr3_nt: TGTGCCAGCAGTTTACAGAGCTACGAGCAGTACTTC
cdr3_aa: CASSLQSYEQYF

j_call: TRBJ1-2
d_call: NA
v_call: TRBV24-1
clone_size: few
cdr3_length: 14
cdr3_nt: TGTGCCACCAGTTCTCCGGACAGCACAGCTGACTACACCTTC
cdr3_aa: CATSSPDSTADYTF

j_call: TRBJ2-5
d_call: NA
v_call: TRBV5-4
clone_size: NA
cdr3_length: 19
cdr3_nt: TGTGCCAGCAGCTTGGACTGGGGAGGGGGCCGACCTTCTCGGGAGACCCAGTACTTC
cdr3_aa: CASSLDWGGGRPSRETQYF

j_call: TRBJ1-2
d_call: NA
v_call: TRBV10-3
clone_size: NA
cdr3_length: 15
cdr3_nt: TGTGCCACTGGGACAAGGCGGGGGGCTAACTATGGCTACACCTTC
cdr3_aa: CATGTRRGANYGYTF

j_call: TRBJ2-5
d_call: NA
v_call: TRBV10-3
clone_size: few
cdr3_length: 14
cdr3_nt: TGTGCCACCCAAGCCCAGGGGCTCGGGGAGACCCAGTACTTC
cdr3_aa: CATQAQGLGETQYF

j_call: TRBJ1-1
d_call: NA
v_call: TRBV29-1
clone_size: NA
cdr3_length: 15
cdr3_nt: TGCAGCGTTGAGAGGACAGTGGACTTGAACACTGAAGCTTTCTTT
cdr3_aa: CSVERTVDLNTEAFF

j_call: TRBJ1-1
d_call: TRBD1
v_call: TRBV6-1
clone_size: few
cdr3_length: 15
cdr3_nt: TGTGCCAGCAGTGAAACCCAGGGGGGCGGGACTGAAGCTTTCTTT
cdr3_aa: CASSETQGGGTEAFF